This T cell receptor (beta chain) originates from a study of OX40 agonist ivuxolimab in advanced cancers. V lost 1 base and J lost 5; bases outside the gene matches: 1. Germline CDR1 reads SEHNR; CDR2 reads FQNEAQ (reference sequence). The CDR3 length is 14 residues. The protocol was immunoSEQ multiplex PCR, while the TCRdb copy is restricted to in-frame clones and leaves out a portion. The sample contains 90,000 to 120,000 clones, more than 85% of which appear only once. The receptor's source is an adult with an advanced solid tumor such as melanoma, head and neck, liver or kidney cancer. V and J are TRBV7-9 and TRBJ1-4; TRBD1 matches at 7 bases. The sample in question was CD4+ or CD8+ T cells sorted from blood, obtained in a trial of the OX40 agonist ivuxolimab. This chain's CDR3 is CASSLEGQNEKLFF. CDR3 nucleotide sequence: TGTGCCAGCAGCTTAGAGGGACAGAATGAAAAACTGTTTTTT.